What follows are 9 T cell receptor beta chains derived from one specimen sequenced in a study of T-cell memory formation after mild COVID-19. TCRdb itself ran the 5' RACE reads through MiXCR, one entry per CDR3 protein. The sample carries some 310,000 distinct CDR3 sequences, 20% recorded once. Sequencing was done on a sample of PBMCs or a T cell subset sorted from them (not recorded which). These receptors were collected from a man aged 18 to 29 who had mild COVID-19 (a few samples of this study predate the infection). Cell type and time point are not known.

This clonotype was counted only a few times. This CDR3 reads CASSLVGRGENTEAFF. The CDR3 region has the DNA TGTGCCAGCAGCTTAGTGGGGAGAGGAGAGAACACTGAAGCTTTCTTT. J is TRBJ1-1 and V is TRBV11-1; D remains ambiguous. V was trimmed by 1 base and J by 1 base, leaving 13 bases between them. Per germline, CDR1 SGHAT and CDR2 FQDESV (reference sequence). The CDR3 totals 16 residues.

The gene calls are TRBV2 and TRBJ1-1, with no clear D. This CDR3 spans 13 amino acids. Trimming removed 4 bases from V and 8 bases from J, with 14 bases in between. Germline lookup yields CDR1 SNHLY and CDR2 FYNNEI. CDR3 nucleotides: TGTGCCAGCAGTGTTTCTGCCGGCGGGGAAGCTTTCTTT. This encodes CASSVSAGGEAFF.

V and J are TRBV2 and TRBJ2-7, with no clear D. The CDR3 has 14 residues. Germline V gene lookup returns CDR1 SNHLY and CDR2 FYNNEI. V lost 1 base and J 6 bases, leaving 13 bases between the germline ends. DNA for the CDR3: TGTGCCAGCAGTGAAGTCTCTAGTCATGGCGAGCAGTACTTC. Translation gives CASSEVSSHGEQYF.

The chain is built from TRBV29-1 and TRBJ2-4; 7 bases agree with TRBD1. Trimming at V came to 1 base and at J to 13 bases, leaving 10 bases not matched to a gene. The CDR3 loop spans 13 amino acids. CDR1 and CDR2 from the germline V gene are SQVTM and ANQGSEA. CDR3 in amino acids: CSVEARGQGEQYF. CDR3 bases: TGCAGCGTTGAAGCTCGGGGCCAGGGGGAGCAGTACTTC.

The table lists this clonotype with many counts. The CDR3 loop reads CASSLVQGAYEQYF. CDR3 coding DNA: TGTGCCAGCAGTTTAGTCCAGGGGGCCTACGAGCAGTACTTC. The rearrangement joins TRBV12-3 or TRBV12-4 to TRBJ2-7; 7 bases align to TRBD1. The CDR3 spans 14 residues. V was clipped by 1 base and J by 2 bases; unmatched bases: 2.

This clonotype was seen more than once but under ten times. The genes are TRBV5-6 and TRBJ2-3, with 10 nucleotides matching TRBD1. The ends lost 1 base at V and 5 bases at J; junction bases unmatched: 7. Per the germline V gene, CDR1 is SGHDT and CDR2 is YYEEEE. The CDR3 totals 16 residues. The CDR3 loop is CASSLIPGQGKDTQYF. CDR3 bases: TGTGCCAGCAGCTTGATTCCGGGACAGGGGAAAGATACGCAGTATTTT.

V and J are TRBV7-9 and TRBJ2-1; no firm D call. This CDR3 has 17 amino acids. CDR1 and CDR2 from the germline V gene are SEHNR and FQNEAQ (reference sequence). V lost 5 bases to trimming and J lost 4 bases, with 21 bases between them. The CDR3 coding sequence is TGTGCCAGCAGCCGTGGCCCGGAGCGCGGACCTTACAATGAGCAGTTCTTC. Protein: CASSRGPERGPYNEQFF.

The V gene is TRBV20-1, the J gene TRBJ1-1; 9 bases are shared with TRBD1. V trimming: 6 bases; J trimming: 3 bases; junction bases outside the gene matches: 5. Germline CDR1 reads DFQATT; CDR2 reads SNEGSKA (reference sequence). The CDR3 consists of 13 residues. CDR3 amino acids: CSAKQGAYTEAFF. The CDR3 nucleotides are TGCAGTGCCAAACAGGGGGCTTACACTGAAGCTTTCTTT.

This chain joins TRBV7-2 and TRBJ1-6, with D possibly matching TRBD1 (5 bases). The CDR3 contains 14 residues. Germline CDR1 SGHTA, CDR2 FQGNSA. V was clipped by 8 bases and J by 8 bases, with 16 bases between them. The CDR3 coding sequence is TGTGCCAGCGCAAGGCGCTCGGGGGATTCACCCCTCCACTTT. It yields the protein CASARRSGDSPLHF.